What follows describes a single T cell receptor (beta chain). Antigen specificity is unknown. Run at survey level, the immunoSEQ assay was version v3.0. Data came from immunoSEQ multiplex PCR; TCRdb stores just in-frame clones and leaves some out. The sample holds approximately 15,000 clones, 84% seen once. These data are taken from a study of long-term antiretroviral therapy in people with HIV. About the research overall: By about a decade, the earliest samples predate the 2015 immediate-ART recommendation. Study observations and caveats: Clones that had undergone expansion before ART prevailed in the repertoire throughout all time points. Controls exceeded HIV repertoires in CDR3 length range.

There were roughly 0.9-10 million cryopreserved PBMC in the samples before DNA extraction. Germline V gives CDR1 MNHEY, CDR2 SMNVEV (reference sequence). The J segment lost 7 bases and the V segment lost 6 bases, leaving 12 bases of the junction unmatched. The CDR3 spans 15 residues. The sequence came from a man between 25 and 39 years old with HIV. The gene calls are TRBV27 and TRBJ1-5; 7 bases fit TRBD1. The material was unsorted PBMCs, obtained 0.4 years after starting antiretroviral therapy. In nucleotides, the CDR3 is TGTGCCAGCAGCCAATCGACAGGGCGGAGGCAGCCCCAGCATTTT. It yields the protein CASSQSTGRRQPQHF.